This TCR beta chain was retrieved from a study of T-cell memory formation after mild COVID-19. Study-wide background: Across donors, TCR clusters were largely donor specific.

From 5'RACE with constant-segment primers came TCR alpha and TCR beta cDNA libraries that carried sample barcodes and UMIs. In TCRdb, the 5' RACE reads were re-called with MiXCR into one record per CDR3 protein. The sample includes around 250,000 distinct CDR3 sequences, 16% of them seen just once. The CDR3 extends over 14 amino acids. V was cut by 0 bases and J by 1 base, with 7 bases left in between. CDR1 is SGHRS, CDR2 YFSETQ, per germline. Points on this clonotype: The antigen remains undetermined.

General observations from the study: Among clones contracting day 15 to 85, CD4/CD8 was balanced, whereas later expanders leaned CD4+.

Sequences were obtained from PBMCs or a T cell subset sorted from them (not recorded which). The sequence was obtained from a man between 18 and 35 years old who had mild COVID-19 (a few samples of this study predate the infection). Cell type and time point are not known. The V gene is TRBV5-1, the J gene TRBJ1-1, with D hard to call. CDR3 nucleotides: TGCGCCAGCAGCTTGGCCGGGGAGAACACTGAAGCTTTCTTT. It encodes CASSLAGENTEAFF. Full variable domain (outside the CDR3, taken from reference TRBV5-1 and TRBJ1-1): KAGVTQTPRYLIKTRGQQVTLSCSPISGHRSVSWYQQTPGQGLQFLFEYFSETQRNKGNFPGRFSGRQFSNSRSEMNVSTLELGDSALYLCASSLAGENTEAFFGQGTRLTVV.